This T cell receptor beta chain was retrieved from a study of response to subunit inactivated influenza vaccine. A single record per CDR3 protein comes from TCRdb applying MiXCR to the RT-PCR reads. The table records 530,000 or so distinct CDR3 sequences, about 11% of them present only once. This clonotype showed up just a few times. The CDR3 is 16 residues long. Trimming took 3 bases from V and 5 from J; bases not matched to a gene: 7. Germline V gene data show CDR1 as KGHSH and CDR2 as LQKENI. The chain employs TRBV18 and TRBJ1-1; TRBD1 matches 12 bases. This specimen was PBMCs from blood, taken on the day of vaccination. This sequence originates from a man aged 45 to 65 who received an inactivated influenza vaccine. CDR3 sequence reads: CASSPGQGARHTEAFF. The CDR3 DNA reads TGTGCCAGCTCACCGGGACAGGGGGCACGACATACTGAAGCTTTCTTT.